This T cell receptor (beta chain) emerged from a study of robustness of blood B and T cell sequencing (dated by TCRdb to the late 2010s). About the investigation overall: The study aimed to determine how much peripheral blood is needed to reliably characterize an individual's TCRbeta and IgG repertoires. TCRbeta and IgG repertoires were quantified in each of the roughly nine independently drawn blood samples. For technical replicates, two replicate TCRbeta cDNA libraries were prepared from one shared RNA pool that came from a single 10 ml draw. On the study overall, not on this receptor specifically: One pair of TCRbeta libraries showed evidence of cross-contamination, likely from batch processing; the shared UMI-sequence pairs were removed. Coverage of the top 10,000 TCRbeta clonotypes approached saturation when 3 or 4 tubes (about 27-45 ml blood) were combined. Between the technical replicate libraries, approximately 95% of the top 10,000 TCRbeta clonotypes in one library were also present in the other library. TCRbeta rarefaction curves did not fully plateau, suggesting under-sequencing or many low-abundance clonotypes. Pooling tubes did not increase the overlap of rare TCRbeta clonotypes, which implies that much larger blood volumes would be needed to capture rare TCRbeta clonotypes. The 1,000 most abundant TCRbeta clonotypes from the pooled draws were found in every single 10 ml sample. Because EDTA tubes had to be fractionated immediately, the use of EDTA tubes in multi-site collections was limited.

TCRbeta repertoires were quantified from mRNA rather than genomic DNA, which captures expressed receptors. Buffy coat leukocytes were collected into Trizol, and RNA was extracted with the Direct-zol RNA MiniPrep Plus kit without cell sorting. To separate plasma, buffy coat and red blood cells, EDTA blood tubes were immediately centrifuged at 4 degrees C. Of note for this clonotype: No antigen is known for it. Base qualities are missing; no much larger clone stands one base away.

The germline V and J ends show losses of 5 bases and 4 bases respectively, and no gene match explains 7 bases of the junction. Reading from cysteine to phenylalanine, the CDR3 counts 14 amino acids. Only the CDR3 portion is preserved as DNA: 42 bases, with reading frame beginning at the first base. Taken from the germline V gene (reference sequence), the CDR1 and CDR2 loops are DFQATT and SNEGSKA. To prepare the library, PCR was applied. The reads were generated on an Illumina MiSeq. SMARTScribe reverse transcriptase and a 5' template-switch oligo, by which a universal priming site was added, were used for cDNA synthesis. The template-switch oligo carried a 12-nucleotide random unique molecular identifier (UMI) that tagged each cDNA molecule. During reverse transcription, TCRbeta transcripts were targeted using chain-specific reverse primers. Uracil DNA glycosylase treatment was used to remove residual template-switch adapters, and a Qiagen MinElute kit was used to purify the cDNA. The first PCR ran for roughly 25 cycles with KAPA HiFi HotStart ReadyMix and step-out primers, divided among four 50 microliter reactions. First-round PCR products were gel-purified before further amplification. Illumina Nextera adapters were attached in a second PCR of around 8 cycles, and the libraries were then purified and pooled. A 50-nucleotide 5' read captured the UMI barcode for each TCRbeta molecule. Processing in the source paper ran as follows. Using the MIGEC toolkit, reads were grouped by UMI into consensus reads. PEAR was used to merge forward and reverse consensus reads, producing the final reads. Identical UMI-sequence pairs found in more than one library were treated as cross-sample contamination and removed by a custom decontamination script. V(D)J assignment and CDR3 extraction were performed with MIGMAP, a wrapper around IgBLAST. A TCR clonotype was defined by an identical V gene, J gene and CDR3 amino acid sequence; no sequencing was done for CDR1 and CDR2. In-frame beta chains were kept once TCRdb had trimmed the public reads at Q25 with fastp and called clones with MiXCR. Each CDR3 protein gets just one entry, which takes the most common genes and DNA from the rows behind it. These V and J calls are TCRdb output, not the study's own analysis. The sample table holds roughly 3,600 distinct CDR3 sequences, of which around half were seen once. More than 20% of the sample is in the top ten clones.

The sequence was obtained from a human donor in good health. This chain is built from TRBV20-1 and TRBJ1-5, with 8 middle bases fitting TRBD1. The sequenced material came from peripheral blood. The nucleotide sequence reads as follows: TGCAGTGCTGGCTCAAGGACAGGGAATCAGCCCCAGCATTTT. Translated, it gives CSAGSRTGNQPQHF.